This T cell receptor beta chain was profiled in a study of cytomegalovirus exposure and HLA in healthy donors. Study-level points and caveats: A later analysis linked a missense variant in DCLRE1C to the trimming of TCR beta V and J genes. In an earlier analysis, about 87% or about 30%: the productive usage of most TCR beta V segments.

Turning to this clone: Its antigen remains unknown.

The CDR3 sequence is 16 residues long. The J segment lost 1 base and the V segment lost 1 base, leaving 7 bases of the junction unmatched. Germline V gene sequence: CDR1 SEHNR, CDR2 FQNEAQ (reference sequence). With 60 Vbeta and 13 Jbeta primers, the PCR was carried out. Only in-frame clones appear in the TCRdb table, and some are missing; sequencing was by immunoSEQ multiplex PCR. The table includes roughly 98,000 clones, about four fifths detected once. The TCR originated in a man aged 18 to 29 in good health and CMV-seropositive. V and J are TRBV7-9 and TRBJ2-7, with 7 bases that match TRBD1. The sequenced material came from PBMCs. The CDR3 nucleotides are TGTGCCAGCAGCTTAGGGGACAGATATATGTCCTACGAGCAGTACTTC. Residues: CASSLGDRYMSYEQYF.